This T cell receptor (beta chain) came from a study of T cell responses to AZD1222 COVID-19 vaccine. V was cut by 7 bases and J by 2 bases, with 15 bases left in between. Germline CDR1 and CDR2: SNHLY and FYNNEI. This CDR3 spans 14 amino acids. About this clone: Antigen specificity is unknown.

Regarding the study as a whole: Unmutated regions of variants are reportedly targeted by nearly half of spike-specific TCRs. Two AZD1222 doses significantly raised spike-specific TCR breadth and depth over controls. At baseline, just 5 or 6 AZD1222 recipients tested seropositive. Every sample of the repertoires postdated the peak T cell response.

Method: immunoSEQ multiplex PCR; TCRdb's copy keeps in-frame clones and lacks some. Of approximately 130,000 clones in the sample, approximately 93% are singletons; the top ten hold approximately 3.1%. V usage is TRBV2 and J usage is TRBJ2-7; the D gene is possibly TRBD2 (6 bases). This receptor was identified in an adult in good health. Specimen: peripheral blood, collected on day 0 of AZD1222 vaccination. Written as DNA, the CDR3 is TGTGCCAGCAAGATATCTAGCGCTACCTACGAGCAGTACTTC. Protein sequence: CASKISSATYEQYF.